The subject of this entry is one T cell receptor beta chain. The sample originates from a study of T-cell reconstitution after alpha-beta-depleted transplantation in children. Unique molecular identifiers were incorporated into the prepared TCRbeta library. A single record per CDR3 protein comes from TCRdb applying MiXCR to the PCR reads. The sample contains 450,000 to 600,000 distinct CDR3 sequences, around a third of which appear only once. This CDR3 contains 15 residues. Germline V gene sequence: CDR1 SGHTA, CDR2 FQGTGA. V trimming: 0 bases; J trimming: 7 bases; junction bases outside the gene matches: 4.

The J gene is TRBJ2-1, the V gene TRBV7-3; 9 bases agree with TRBD2. The input for sequencing was PBMCs from the stem cell graft donor, taken from the stem cell graft. The receptor comes from a human donor who donated a stem cell graft to a child with aplastic anemia. CDR3 loop: CASSLTFLAGNEQFF. CDR3 bases: TGTGCCAGCAGCTTAACGTTCCTAGCGGGGAATGAGCAGTTCTTC.